What follows are 26 T cell receptor beta chains derived from one specimen sequenced in a study of blood T cell repertoires in COVID-19. The table came from immunoSEQ multiplex PCR; TCRdb's copy has only in-frame clones and leaves some out. The sample has 200,000 to 250,000 clones; more than 65% are singletons. Sequenced sample: peripheral blood. The receptors shown here come from a man aged 45-65 years with active or convalescent COVID-19.

The chain combines TRBV28 with TRBJ2-3; 10 bases map to TRBD1. Germline V gene data show CDR1 as MDHEN and CDR2 as SYDVKM. The CDR3 contains 15 residues. V lost 4 bases and J lost 2; bases outside the gene matches: 3. CDR3 residues: CASSWTGGVTDTQYF. CDR3 in DNA: TGTGCCAGCAGTTGGACAGGGGGGGTCACAGATACGCAGTATTTT.

The chain is built from TRBV24-1 and TRBJ2-3, with 8 bases fitting TRBD1. The V gene's germline CDR1 is KGHDR and CDR2 SFDVKD. The V segment lost 2 bases and the J segment 1 base; nucleotides outside the gene matches: 7. The CDR3 is 17 amino acids. The CDR3 bases are TGTGCCACCAGTGATTCGGGACAGGTGAGGGGCACAGATACGCAGTATTTT. It is translated as CATSDSGQVRGTDTQYF.

This clone occurred many times. V usage is TRBV7-9 and J usage is TRBJ2-1; the match to TRBD2 covers 8 bases. V gave up 5 bases and J gave up 4 bases; unmatched junction bases: 10. CDR1 and CDR2 (germline): SEHNR, FQNEAQ (reference sequence). CDR3 size: 16 residues. The CDR3 bases are TGTGCCAGCAGCCAACTCGGGACTAGGGATTACAATGAGCAGTTCTTC. Translation: CASSQLGTRDYNEQFF.

J is TRBJ1-2 and V is TRBV19; TRBD1 agrees at 7 bases. The CDR3 extends over 16 amino acids. The germline V gene encodes CDR1 LNHDA and CDR2 SQIVND (reference sequence). V dropped 5 bases and J dropped 0; count of bases not matched to a gene: 9. CDR3 amino acids: CASSSQGQKTNYGYTF. CDR3 DNA sequence: TGTGCCAGTAGTTCCCAGGGACAGAAGACTAACTATGGCTACACCTTC.

The genes are TRBV5-4 and TRBJ1-2; the D is unclear. Germline V gives CDR1 SGHNT, CDR2 YYREEE (reference sequence). Trimming left V 3 bases short and J 5 bases short, with 11 bases between. This CDR3 is built from 13 residues. DNA of the CDR3: TGTGCCAGCAGCTCTCGGGGTCGGTATGGCTACACCTTC. Translated: CASSSRGRYGYTF.

The gene calls are TRBV29-1 and TRBJ2-1; TRBD1 is a possible D gene (6 bases). Germline lookup yields CDR1 SQVTM and CDR2 ANQGSEA. The CDR3 contains 14 residues. Deletions cut 1 base from V and 8 bases from J, with 15 bases between. This chain's CDR3 is CSVEGIRQVDEQFF. The CDR3 bases are TGCAGCGTTGAAGGAATCCGACAGGTCGATGAGCAGTTCTTC.

The chain is built from TRBV6-1 and TRBJ1-2; 7 bases line up with TRBD1. The length of the CDR3 is 14 residues. Germline V gives CDR1 MNHNS, CDR2 SASEGT. V dropped 2 bases and J dropped 8; count of bases not matched to a gene: 8. Here the CDR3 reads CASSETGQGEGYTF. The CDR3 DNA reads TGTGCCAGCAGTGAAACAGGGCAGGGGGAGGGCTACACCTTC.

The V call is TRBV14, the J call TRBJ1-1; D ambiguous. The CDR3 length is 15 residues. Germline V gene sequence: CDR1 SGHDN, CDR2 FVKESK. With 1 base removed from V and 0 bases from J, the gap between germline ends came to 9 bases. CDR3 sequence reads: CASSQGEFLNTEAFF. The CDR3 DNA follows: TGTGCCAGCAGCCAAGGTGAGTTCCTGAACACTGAAGCTTTCTTT.

This chain links TRBV5-4 with TRBJ2-3, with a weak D call TRBD2 (7 bases). Germline V CDR1 and CDR2: SGHNT, YYREEE (reference sequence). The CDR3 is made up of 15 amino acids. V was shortened by 3 bases and J by 4 bases, with 15 bases between the two germline ends. The CDR3 spells CASSSAAGASDTQYF. The CDR3 region has the DNA TGTGCCAGCAGCTCAGCGGCGGGGGCATCAGATACGCAGTATTTT.

The genes are TRBV4-1 and TRBJ2-1, with D tentatively TRBD1 (6 bases). Per germline, CDR1 MGHRA and CDR2 YSYEKL. The ends were cut back, 2 bases at V and 10 bases at J, with 18 bases in the middle. The CDR3 spans 15 residues. The CDR3 sequence is CASSQHLDSRGEQFF. The DNA for the CDR3 is TGCGCCAGCAGCCAACACTTGGACAGCCGAGGGGAGCAGTTCTTC.

CDR3 sequence reads: CASSEGWGVQETQYF. CDR3 coding DNA: TGTGCCAGCAGTGAGGGTTGGGGAGTACAAGAGACCCAGTACTTC. The chain recombines TRBV25-1 with TRBJ2-5; the D gene is possibly TRBD2 (5 bases). Trimming stripped 3 bases from V and 2 bases from J, with 13 bases between. The V gene's germline CDR1 is MGHDK and CDR2 SYGVNS. The length of the CDR3 is 15 residues.

The chain is built from TRBV12-5 and TRBJ1-1; no firm D call. The CDR3 runs to 13 residues. The V end was cut by 2 bases, the J end by 4 bases, with 8 bases between. Germline-derived CDR1 and CDR2 are LGHNT and FRNRAP. In DNA, the CDR3 is TGTGCTAGTGGTTTGAAGGAGGCCACTGAAGCTTTCTTT. Translating gives CASGLKEATEAFF.

V and J are TRBV5-1 and TRBJ1-3; 9 bases line up with TRBD1. The CDR3 length is 17 residues. Germline V lookup: CDR1 SGHRS, CDR2 YFSETQ. V shed 7 bases and J 1 base; nucleotides not matched to a gene: 12. The CDR3 loop reads CASQQNPGQGSGNTIYF. CDR3 in DNA: TGCGCCAGCCAACAGAACCCTGGACAGGGGTCTGGAAACACCATATATTTT.

The V call is TRBV5-1, the J call TRBJ1-1; no clear D. V gave up 0 bases and J gave up 0 bases, with 6 bases separating them. This CDR3 comprises 14 residues. From germline, CDR1 is SGHRS and CDR2 YFSETQ. Written as DNA, the CDR3 is TGCGCCAGCAGCTTGGCACAGTTGAACACTGAAGCTTTCTTT. Translating gives CASSLAQLNTEAFF.

This clone was observed once. This chain uses TRBV15 with TRBJ2-2; 7 positions agree with TRBD1. The CDR3 is 16 amino acids. Germline V gene sequence: CDR1 LNHNV, CDR2 YYDKDF (reference sequence). V was pared by 3 bases and J by 4 bases, with 8 bases of the junction left unmatched. For the CDR3, the DNA is TGTGCCACCAGCAGCGGACTGGGACAGCGCACCGGGGAGCTGTTTTTT. Its translation: CATSSGLGQRTGELFF.

The chain uses TRBV11-2 and TRBJ1-1; TRBD1 might be the D (5 bases). The CDR3 runs to 15 residues. The germline CDR1 and CDR2 sequences are SGHAT and FQNNGV. The V and J ends lost 1 base and 4 bases respectively, with 13 bases between them. CDR3 residues: CASSLADSKFTEAFF. CDR3 in DNA: TGTGCCAGCAGCTTAGCCGACAGTAAGTTCACTGAAGCTTTCTTT.

The chain joins TRBV19 to TRBJ2-3, with TRBD2 identical over 12 bases. V trimming: 6 bases; J trimming: 7 bases; junction bases outside the gene matches: 11. This CDR3 contains 16 residues. In germline, CDR1 is LNHDA, CDR2 SQIVND (reference sequence). CDR3 bases: TGTGCCAGTAGCCTACATCTAGCGGGGGGGCCTTATACGCAGTATTTT. Its protein is CASSLHLAGGPYTQYF.

This clone came up once. V and J are TRBV6-5 and TRBJ2-1, with a possible D match to TRBD1 (6 bases). V was pared by 5 bases and J by 7 bases, with 15 bases between. The CDR3 length is 14 residues. CDR1 MNHEY and CDR2 SVGAGI come from the germline V gene. The DNA of the CDR3 is TGTGCCAGCAGTCCTACAAACAGGGAGAATGAGCAGTTCTTC. This codes for CASSPTNRENEQFF.

The chain carries TRBV5-1 and TRBJ2-2; TRBD2 matches at 7 bases. In germline, CDR1 is SGHRS, CDR2 YFSETQ. This CDR3 has 15 residues. V was clipped by 1 base and J by 4 bases; unmatched bases: 4. In nucleotides, the CDR3 is TGCGCCAGCAGCTTGTCAAGCGGGATCACCGGGGAGCTGTTTTTT. This translates into CASSLSSGITGELFF.

The J gene is TRBJ2-3, the V gene TRBV2; TRBD2 might be the D (6 bases). The CDR3 runs to 15 residues. The V end was cut by 8 bases, the J end by 0 bases, with 15 bases between. In germline, CDR1 is SNHLY, CDR2 FYNNEI. The CDR3 region has the DNA TGTGCCAGCTTGAGACTAGGCCAGAGCACAGATACGCAGTATTTT. It specifies CASLRLGQSTDTQYF.

The chain couples TRBV4-1 to TRBJ2-3; TRBD1 matches 9 bases. CDR1 is MGHRA, CDR2 YSYEKL, per germline. Trimming cost V 1 base and J 5 bases; bases outside gene matches: 1. CDR3 length: 14 residues. The CDR3 loop is CASSQGTGVDTQYF. The CDR3 DNA reads as TGCGCCAGCAGCCAAGGGACAGGGGTAGATACGCAGTATTTT.

The rearrangement joins TRBV6-2 or TRBV6-3 to TRBJ2-2; unclear D gene. CDR1 MNHEY and CDR2 SVGEGT come from the germline V gene. The CDR3 runs 15 residues. The V and J ends lost 4 bases and 8 bases respectively, with 17 bases between them. The CDR3, as DNA: TGTGCCAGCAGTTCGTCGACTGAGGTTAGGGGGGAGCTGTTTTTT. Its translation is CASSSSTEVRGELFF.

The V and J genes are TRBV7-9 and TRBJ1-6; D is perhaps TRBD1 (5 bases). In germline, CDR1 is SEHNR, CDR2 FQNEAQ (reference sequence). The CDR3 has 14 amino acids. Deletions cut 5 bases from V and 8 bases from J, with 13 bases between. CDR3 protein: CASSPPPGDSPLHF. As DNA, the CDR3 is TGTGCCAGCAGCCCCCCCCCGGGGGATTCACCCCTCCACTTT.

The chain uses TRBV6-2 or TRBV6-3 and TRBJ2-7, with 7 bases matching TRBD2. CDR1 MNHEY and CDR2 SVGEGT come from the germline V gene. The J segment lost 5 bases and the V segment lost 2 bases, leaving 6 bases of the junction unmatched. CDR3 length: 14 residues. The CDR3 loop is CASSYMRGTHEQYF. The CDR3 DNA follows: TGTGCCAGCAGTTACATGCGGGGGACGCACGAGCAGTACTTC.

The chain is built from TRBV19 and TRBJ2-2; D unresolved. V lost 7 bases and J 5 bases, leaving 11 bases between the germline ends. The CDR3 consists of 13 residues. Germline V lookup: CDR1 LNHDA, CDR2 SQIVND (reference sequence). Written as DNA, the CDR3 is TGTGCCAGTAACAAACACGAAACCGGGGAGCTGTTTTTT. Encoded protein: CASNKHETGELFF.

V is TRBV5-1 and J is TRBJ2-7, with 11 bases aligning to TRBD1. Germline V CDR1 and CDR2: SGHRS, YFSETQ. The V segment lost 0 bases and the J segment 3 bases; nucleotides outside the gene matches: 2. The length of the CDR3 is 15 residues. The CDR3 DNA reads as TGCGCCAGCAGCTTGGCGGACAGGGGGCACTACGAGCAGTACTTC. This encodes CASSLADRGHYEQYF.